The source of this T cell receptor beta chain is a study of blood T cell repertoires in COVID-19. About the study: Sites in the United States, Italy and Spain provided acute and convalescent COVID-19 samples. Sources were T cells, B-cell-depleted T cells, or PBMCs; the material itself was cDNA or gDNA.

V trimming: 6 bases; J trimming: 0 bases; junction bases outside the gene matches: 1. CDR1 MNHEY and CDR2 SVGEGT come from the germline V gene. CDR3 size: 14 residues. Per the original methods: Estimated nucleated cell counts came from reference gene primer amplification. TCRdb's copy holds only in-frame clones and misses some; the assay was immunoSEQ multiplex PCR. For V, J and clone size, that table is used; D and trimming come from the DNA. Of about 150,000 clones listed, more than 70% are singletons. What was sequenced was peripheral blood. The sequence was collected from a man aged 45 to 65 with active or convalescent COVID-19. V usage is TRBV6-2 or TRBV6-3 and J usage is TRBJ1-5; 8 bases match TRBD1. The CDR3 sequence: CASSDRGSNQPQHF. The CDR3 region has the DNA TGTGCCAGCAGCGACAGGGGTAGCAATCAGCCCCAGCATTTT.